Given below is one TCR beta chain in context. The source of the sample is a study of blood T cell repertoires in COVID-19. Authors' methods: Reference gene primer amplification yielded estimated nucleated cell counts. Generated by immunoSEQ multiplex PCR, the TCRdb table keeps only in-frame clones and is missing some. The V and J calls and clone size are taken from that table; D and trimming were inferred from the DNA. This table holds some 350,000 clones, 90% found once. With V trimmed by 8 bases and J by 7 bases, 14 bases remained unmatched. Germline lookup yields CDR1 MNHEY and CDR2 SVGAGI. This CDR3 spans 15 amino acids.

This TCR came from a man between 18 and 35 years old with active or convalescent COVID-19. Sequencing was carried out using peripheral blood. J is TRBJ1-1 and V is TRBV6-5, with 9 bases that match TRBD1. In DNA, the CDR3 is TGTGCCAGCCCAGGCGGGACAGGGTTCCGGGGTGAAGCTTTCTTT. Translating gives CASPGGTGFRGEAFF.